These 28 T cell receptor beta chains were sequenced from one sample in a study of blood T cell repertoires in COVID-19. Measured with immunoSEQ multiplex PCR; TCRdb has only the in-frame clones, and not every one. Found here are about 19,000 clones, roughly 88% of them singletons; the top ten hold 3.2%. Sequences were obtained from peripheral blood. Receptor source: a human donor in a cohort sampled during active COVID-19.

The chain uses TRBV11-1 and TRBJ1-1; D possibly corresponds to TRBD1 (6 bases). With 5 bases removed from V and 6 bases from J, the gap between germline ends came to 13 bases. The CDR3 has 13 amino acids. Germline values: CDR1 SGHAT, CDR2 FQDESV (reference sequence). CDR3 loop: CASSGQLQAEAFF. DNA for the CDR3: TGTGCCAGCAGCGGACAGCTTCAAGCTGAAGCTTTCTTT.

The V call is TRBV13, the J call TRBJ1-2; 7 bases match TRBD1. The CDR3 runs 16 residues. The germline gives CDR1 PRHDT, CDR2 FYEKMQ (reference sequence). The junction had 9 bases not matched to a gene; V was cut back by 3 bases and J by 2 bases. The CDR3 DNA reads TGTGCCAGCAGCTTGCTGACCGGGACAGCCAACTATGGCTACACCTTC. Translated, it gives CASSLLTGTANYGYTF.

This chain joins TRBV28 and TRBJ1-1, with 9 bases aligning to TRBD1. Trimming at V came to 7 bases and at J to 11 bases, leaving 8 bases not matched to a gene. CDR1 and CDR2 from the germline V gene are MDHEN and SYDVKM. The CDR3 has 12 residues. CDR3 amino acids: CASTVEGTGAFF. CDR3 DNA sequence: TGTGCCAGCACCGTAGAAGGGACAGGGGCTTTCTTT.

The chain has TRBV5-4 and TRBJ1-1; D possibly corresponds to TRBD1 (6 bases). The CDR3 is 15 residues long. CDR1 is SGHNT, CDR2 YYREEE, per germline (reference sequence). Deletions cut 0 bases from V and 2 bases from J, with 11 bases between. As DNA, the CDR3 is TGTGCCAGCAGCTTGGGGGAACAGGGTAACACTGAAGCTTTCTTT. Translated: CASSLGEQGNTEAFF.

The V call is TRBV19, the J call TRBJ2-7; D is perhaps TRBD2 (6 bases). Germline V lookup: CDR1 LNHDA, CDR2 SQIVND (reference sequence). Trimming shortened V by 4 bases and J by 0 bases, and 10 bases separated the two germline ends. The CDR3 totals 14 residues. This CDR3 reads CASSTPGLSYEQYF. Here the CDR3 DNA reads TGTGCCAGTAGTACCCCGGGACTCTCCTACGAGCAGTACTTC.

The sample holds one count of this clone. V usage is TRBV7-2 and J usage is TRBJ2-5, with a weak D call TRBD2 (6 bases). CDR1 and CDR2 from the germline V gene are SGHTA and FQGNSA. CDR3 length: 14 residues. V lost 4 bases and J 4 bases, leaving 13 bases between the germline ends. For the CDR3, the DNA is TGTGCCAGCAGCTGGGTAGTGGGGGGAGAGACCCAGTACTTC. This encodes CASSWVVGGETQYF.

V usage is TRBV6-5 and J usage is TRBJ2-7; 9 nucleotides line up with TRBD1. This CDR3 contains 14 residues. With 6 bases clipped from V and 1 base from J, the junction kept 4 bases outside the gene matches. Germline loops: CDR1 MNHEY, CDR2 SVGAGI. CDR3 loop: CASRMDRGSYEQYF. Written as DNA, the CDR3 is TGTGCCAGCAGGATGGACAGGGGTTCCTACGAGCAGTACTTC.

This rearrangement joins TRBV19 to TRBJ2-3; D is perhaps TRBD2 (6 bases). This CDR3 has 15 amino acids. V shed 6 bases and J shed 2 bases, with 15 bases lying between them. Germline CDR1 is LNHDA and CDR2 is SQIVND (reference sequence). CDR3 sequence (DNA): TGTGCCAGTAGCATTAGCGGCGAGCTCACAGATACGCAGTATTTT. Translating gives CASSISGELTDTQYF.

The chain combines TRBV2 with TRBJ1-4; 7 bases match TRBD1. V shed 6 bases, J shed 8 bases, and the junction held 9 bases outside the gene matches. Germline loops: CDR1 SNHLY, CDR2 FYNNEI. CDR3 length equals 14 residues. The CDR3 region has the DNA TGTGCCAGCAGGTCGGACAGGCACAGCGAAAAACTGTTTTTT. It is translated as CASRSDRHSEKLFF.

In this sample, this clone turned up once. The chain has TRBV5-5 and TRBJ2-3; 10 bases fit TRBD2. Germline-derived CDR1 and CDR2 are SGHKS and YYEKEE (reference sequence). Losses at the gene ends were 6 bases for V and 1 base for J; bases not matched to a gene: 14. The length of the CDR3 is 18 residues. CDR3 coding DNA: TGTGCCAGCATAGAGGGGCTAGCGGGAGAGGGGGGCACAGATACGCAGTATTTT. It yields the protein CASIEGLAGEGGTDTQYF.

The rearrangement joins TRBV11-2 to TRBJ2-5, with D maybe TRBD1 (5 bases). V was clipped by 5 bases and J by 1 base, with 20 bases between them. The germline V gene has CDR1 SGHAT and CDR2 FQNNGV. The CDR3 contains 17 residues. The CDR3 region has the DNA TGTGCCAGCAGCCTTTTGGGGCTGGGCTGGGGCCAAGAGACCCAGTACTTC. This encodes CASSLLGLGWGQETQYF.

The chain carries TRBV5-1 and TRBJ2-3, with 13 bases that match TRBD2. Germline values: CDR1 SGHRS, CDR2 YFSETQ. Trimming at V came to 4 bases and at J to 4 bases, leaving 9 bases not matched to a gene. The length of the CDR3 is 17 residues. CDR3 sequence: CASSPDTSGRAADTQYF. The DNA of the CDR3 is TGCGCCAGCAGCCCAGACACTAGCGGGAGGGCCGCAGATACGCAGTATTTT.

This chain links TRBV30 with TRBJ2-7; TRBD2 aligns across 8 bases. This CDR3 is 14 amino acids long. CDR1 is GTSNPN and CDR2 is SVGIG in the germline V gene (reference sequence). Trimming removed 0 bases from V and 5 bases from J; junction bases left unmatched: 6. CDR3 in DNA: TGTGCCTGGAGTGTTGGCGGGAGGTCGCACGAGCAGTACTTC. This gives the protein CAWSVGGRSHEQYF.

V usage is TRBV7-2 and J usage is TRBJ1-1; the D is unclear. Germline CDR1 is SGHTA and CDR2 is FQGNSA. CDR3 size: 14 residues. Trimming stripped 4 bases from V and 0 bases from J, with 9 bases between. The CDR3 spells CASSSGVLNTEAFF. DNA for the CDR3: TGTGCCAGCAGCTCTGGAGTTTTGAACACTGAAGCTTTCTTT. Together with reference TRBV7-2 and TRBJ1-1, the CDR3 gives the full variable domain: GAGVSQSPSNKVTEKGKDVELRCDPISGHTALYWYRQSLGQGLEFLIYFQGNSAPDKSGLPSDRFSAERTGGSVSTLTIQRTQQEDSAVYLCASSSGVLNTEAFFGQGTRLTVV.

The chain combines TRBV2 with TRBJ2-7, with 11 bases lining up with TRBD2. J gave up 1 base and V 5 bases, and 4 bases lay outside the gene matches. Germline V CDR1 and CDR2: SNHLY, FYNNEI. The CDR3 is made up of 15 amino acids. This CDR3 is CASSRLAGTSYEQYF. The CDR3 nucleotides read TGTGCCAGCAGTCGACTAGCGGGAACATCCTACGAGCAGTACTTC.

The V gene is TRBV5-1, the J gene TRBJ2-3; D might be TRBD2 (6 bases). Germline lookup yields CDR1 SGHRS and CDR2 YFSETQ. The CDR3 loop spans 15 amino acids. V lost 5 bases to trimming and J lost 2 bases, with 15 bases between them. CDR3 in amino acids: CASSYTSNPTDTQYF. The CDR3 DNA follows: TGCGCCAGCAGTTATACTAGCAATCCCACAGATACGCAGTATTTT.

V usage is TRBV10-3 and J usage is TRBJ2-3; D may be TRBD1 (5 bases). This CDR3 comprises 13 residues. The V gene's germline CDR1 is ENHRY and CDR2 SYGVKD. Trimming pared 2 bases from V and 7 bases from J, leaving 10 bases between. The CDR3 region is CAISEPDKHTQYF. CDR3 DNA: TGTGCCATCAGTGAGCCGGACAAGCATACGCAGTATTTT.

This clone has only one observation. The identical CDR3 is also encoded by other nucleotide sequences in the sample. The chain recombines TRBV5-1 with TRBJ2-7, with 11 bases matching TRBD1. The germline CDR1 and CDR2 sequences are SGHRS and YFSETQ. J was trimmed by 3 bases and V by 6 bases; bases with no gene match: 5. The length of the CDR3 is 14 residues. CDR3 amino acids: CASTPGTGGYEQYF. DNA of the CDR3: TGCGCCAGCACCCCTGGGACAGGGGGCTACGAGCAGTACTTC.

The rearrangement joins TRBV3-1 (or the pseudogene TRBV3-2) to TRBJ1-1, with a weak D call TRBD1 (5 bases). CDR1 LGHDT and CDR2 YNNKEL come from the germline V gene (reference sequence). V lost 2 bases to trimming and J lost 9 bases, with 10 bases between them. This CDR3 spans 12 amino acids. The CDR3: CASSQMGGQAFF. Written as DNA, the CDR3 is TGTGCCAGCAGCCAAATGGGGGGACAAGCTTTCTTT.

This clone was counted between two and nine times. The chain joins TRBV6-4 to TRBJ2-3, with TRBD2 matching 8 bases. The CDR3 sequence is 14 residues long. Germline V gene data show CDR1 as MRHNA and CDR2 as SNTAGT. V lost 7 bases to trimming and J lost 7 bases; unmatched junction nucleotides: 10. The CDR3, as DNA: TGTGCCAGCAAGCCAGCGGGAGATGTATATACGCAGTATTTT. It codes for CASKPAGDVYTQYF.

The V gene is TRBV29-1, the J gene TRBJ1-1; 8 bases are shared with TRBD1. This CDR3 contains 12 residues. The V gene end was trimmed by 7 bases and the J gene end by 5 bases; junction bases not matched to a gene: 6. The germline V gene encodes CDR1 SQVTM and CDR2 ANQGSEA. CDR3 DNA sequence: TGCAGCGCCCAGGGACAGGCAACTGAAGCTTTCTTT. Translated: CSAQGQATEAFF.

The chain has TRBV30 and TRBJ2-1; 11 positions agree with TRBD1. The V gene's germline CDR1 is GTSNPN and CDR2 SVGIG (reference sequence). The length of the CDR3 is 13 residues. Losses at the gene ends were 4 bases for V and 7 bases for J; bases not matched to a gene: 3. The CDR3 DNA follows: TGTGCCTGGACCTGGGACAGGGGGAATGAGCAGTTCTTC. This translates into CAWTWDRGNEQFF.

J is TRBJ2-7 and V is TRBV6-5, with 8 positions matching TRBD2. The germline V gene has CDR1 MNHEY and CDR2 SVGAGI. This CDR3 region has 14 residues. V was clipped by 4 bases and J by 5 bases; unmatched bases: 7. In DNA, the CDR3 is TGTGCCAGCAGTTCTCCGCGGGGGGCCAACGAGCAGTACTTC. Encoded protein: CASSSPRGANEQYF.

J is TRBJ2-5 and V is TRBV3-1 (or the pseudogene TRBV3-2); D unresolved. The V end was cut by 1 base, the J end by 2 bases, with 14 bases between. The CDR3 sequence is 16 residues long. Germline CDR1 is LGHDT and CDR2 is YNNKEL (reference sequence). This chain's CDR3 is CASSQGPPPGQETQYF. The CDR3 bases are TGTGCCAGCAGCCAAGGGCCCCCGCCAGGACAAGAGACCCAGTACTTC.

The chain uses TRBV6-6 and TRBJ1-2; D uncertain. V was shortened by 4 bases and J by 4 bases, with 16 bases between the two germline ends. Germline-derived CDR1 and CDR2 are MNHNY and SVGAGI (reference sequence). The CDR3 runs 15 residues. CDR3 sequence: CASSSTNDLTYGYTF. The CDR3 nucleotides are TGTGCCAGCAGTTCGACAAACGATCTGACCTATGGCTACACCTTC.

The chain's CDR3 is CASSLDRGSYEQYF. In DNA form, the CDR3 reads TGTGCCAGCAGCTTGGACAGGGGATCCTACGAGCAGTACTTC. The chain recombines TRBV7-8 with TRBJ2-7; 9 nucleotides align to TRBD1. The CDR3 extends over 14 amino acids. Germline lookup yields CDR1 SGHVS and CDR2 FQNEAQ. V gave up 3 bases and J gave up 1 base; unmatched junction bases: 1.

This chain connects TRBV27 to TRBJ2-7; perhaps TRBD1 as D (6 bases). Trimming took off 5 bases at V and 6 bases at J, with 14 bases between the two ends. CDR3 length: 13 residues. From germline, CDR1 is MNHEY and CDR2 SMNVEV (reference sequence). CDR3: CASSGQSHAEQYF. CDR3 bases: TGTGCCAGCAGTGGACAGTCCCACGCCGAGCAGTACTTC.

The rearrangement links TRBV5-1 to TRBJ2-7; the D gene is possibly TRBD2 (5 bases). This CDR3 region has 13 residues. Trimming took off 2 bases at V and 2 bases at J, with 8 bases between the two ends. Germline V lookup: CDR1 SGHRS, CDR2 YFSETQ. CDR3 DNA sequence: TGCGCCAGCAGCTTTGCCGGGGCCTACGAGCAGTACTTC. Protein: CASSFAGAYEQYF.